This T cell receptor beta chain comes out of a study of naive CD8 T cells in extremely preterm neonates. The CDR3 totals 15 residues. Germline V gene lookup returns CDR1 PRHDT and CDR2 FYEKMQ (reference sequence). V shed 2 bases, J shed 8 bases, and the junction held 7 bases outside the gene matches. Clones were sequenced by immunoSEQ multiplex PCR, and TCRdb holds only the in-frame ones, with some missing. This table holds several thousand clones, around 98% found once. This TCR was sampled from a human donor in good health. The sample taken for sequencing was naive CD8+ T cells from blood. This rearrangement joins TRBV13 to TRBJ2-1; 9 nucleotides align to TRBD2. Here the CDR3 reads CASSLRTSDLDEQFF. The CDR3 coding sequence is TGTGCCAGCAGCTTACGGACTAGCGACTTGGATGAGCAGTTCTTC. Full variable domain (remainder filled in from reference TRBV13 and TRBJ2-1): AAGVIQSPRHLIKEKRETATLKCYPIPRHDTVYWYQQGPGQDPQFLISFYEKMQSDKGSIPDRFSAQQFSDYHSELNMSSLELGDSALYFCASSLRTSDLDEQFFGPGTRLTVL.